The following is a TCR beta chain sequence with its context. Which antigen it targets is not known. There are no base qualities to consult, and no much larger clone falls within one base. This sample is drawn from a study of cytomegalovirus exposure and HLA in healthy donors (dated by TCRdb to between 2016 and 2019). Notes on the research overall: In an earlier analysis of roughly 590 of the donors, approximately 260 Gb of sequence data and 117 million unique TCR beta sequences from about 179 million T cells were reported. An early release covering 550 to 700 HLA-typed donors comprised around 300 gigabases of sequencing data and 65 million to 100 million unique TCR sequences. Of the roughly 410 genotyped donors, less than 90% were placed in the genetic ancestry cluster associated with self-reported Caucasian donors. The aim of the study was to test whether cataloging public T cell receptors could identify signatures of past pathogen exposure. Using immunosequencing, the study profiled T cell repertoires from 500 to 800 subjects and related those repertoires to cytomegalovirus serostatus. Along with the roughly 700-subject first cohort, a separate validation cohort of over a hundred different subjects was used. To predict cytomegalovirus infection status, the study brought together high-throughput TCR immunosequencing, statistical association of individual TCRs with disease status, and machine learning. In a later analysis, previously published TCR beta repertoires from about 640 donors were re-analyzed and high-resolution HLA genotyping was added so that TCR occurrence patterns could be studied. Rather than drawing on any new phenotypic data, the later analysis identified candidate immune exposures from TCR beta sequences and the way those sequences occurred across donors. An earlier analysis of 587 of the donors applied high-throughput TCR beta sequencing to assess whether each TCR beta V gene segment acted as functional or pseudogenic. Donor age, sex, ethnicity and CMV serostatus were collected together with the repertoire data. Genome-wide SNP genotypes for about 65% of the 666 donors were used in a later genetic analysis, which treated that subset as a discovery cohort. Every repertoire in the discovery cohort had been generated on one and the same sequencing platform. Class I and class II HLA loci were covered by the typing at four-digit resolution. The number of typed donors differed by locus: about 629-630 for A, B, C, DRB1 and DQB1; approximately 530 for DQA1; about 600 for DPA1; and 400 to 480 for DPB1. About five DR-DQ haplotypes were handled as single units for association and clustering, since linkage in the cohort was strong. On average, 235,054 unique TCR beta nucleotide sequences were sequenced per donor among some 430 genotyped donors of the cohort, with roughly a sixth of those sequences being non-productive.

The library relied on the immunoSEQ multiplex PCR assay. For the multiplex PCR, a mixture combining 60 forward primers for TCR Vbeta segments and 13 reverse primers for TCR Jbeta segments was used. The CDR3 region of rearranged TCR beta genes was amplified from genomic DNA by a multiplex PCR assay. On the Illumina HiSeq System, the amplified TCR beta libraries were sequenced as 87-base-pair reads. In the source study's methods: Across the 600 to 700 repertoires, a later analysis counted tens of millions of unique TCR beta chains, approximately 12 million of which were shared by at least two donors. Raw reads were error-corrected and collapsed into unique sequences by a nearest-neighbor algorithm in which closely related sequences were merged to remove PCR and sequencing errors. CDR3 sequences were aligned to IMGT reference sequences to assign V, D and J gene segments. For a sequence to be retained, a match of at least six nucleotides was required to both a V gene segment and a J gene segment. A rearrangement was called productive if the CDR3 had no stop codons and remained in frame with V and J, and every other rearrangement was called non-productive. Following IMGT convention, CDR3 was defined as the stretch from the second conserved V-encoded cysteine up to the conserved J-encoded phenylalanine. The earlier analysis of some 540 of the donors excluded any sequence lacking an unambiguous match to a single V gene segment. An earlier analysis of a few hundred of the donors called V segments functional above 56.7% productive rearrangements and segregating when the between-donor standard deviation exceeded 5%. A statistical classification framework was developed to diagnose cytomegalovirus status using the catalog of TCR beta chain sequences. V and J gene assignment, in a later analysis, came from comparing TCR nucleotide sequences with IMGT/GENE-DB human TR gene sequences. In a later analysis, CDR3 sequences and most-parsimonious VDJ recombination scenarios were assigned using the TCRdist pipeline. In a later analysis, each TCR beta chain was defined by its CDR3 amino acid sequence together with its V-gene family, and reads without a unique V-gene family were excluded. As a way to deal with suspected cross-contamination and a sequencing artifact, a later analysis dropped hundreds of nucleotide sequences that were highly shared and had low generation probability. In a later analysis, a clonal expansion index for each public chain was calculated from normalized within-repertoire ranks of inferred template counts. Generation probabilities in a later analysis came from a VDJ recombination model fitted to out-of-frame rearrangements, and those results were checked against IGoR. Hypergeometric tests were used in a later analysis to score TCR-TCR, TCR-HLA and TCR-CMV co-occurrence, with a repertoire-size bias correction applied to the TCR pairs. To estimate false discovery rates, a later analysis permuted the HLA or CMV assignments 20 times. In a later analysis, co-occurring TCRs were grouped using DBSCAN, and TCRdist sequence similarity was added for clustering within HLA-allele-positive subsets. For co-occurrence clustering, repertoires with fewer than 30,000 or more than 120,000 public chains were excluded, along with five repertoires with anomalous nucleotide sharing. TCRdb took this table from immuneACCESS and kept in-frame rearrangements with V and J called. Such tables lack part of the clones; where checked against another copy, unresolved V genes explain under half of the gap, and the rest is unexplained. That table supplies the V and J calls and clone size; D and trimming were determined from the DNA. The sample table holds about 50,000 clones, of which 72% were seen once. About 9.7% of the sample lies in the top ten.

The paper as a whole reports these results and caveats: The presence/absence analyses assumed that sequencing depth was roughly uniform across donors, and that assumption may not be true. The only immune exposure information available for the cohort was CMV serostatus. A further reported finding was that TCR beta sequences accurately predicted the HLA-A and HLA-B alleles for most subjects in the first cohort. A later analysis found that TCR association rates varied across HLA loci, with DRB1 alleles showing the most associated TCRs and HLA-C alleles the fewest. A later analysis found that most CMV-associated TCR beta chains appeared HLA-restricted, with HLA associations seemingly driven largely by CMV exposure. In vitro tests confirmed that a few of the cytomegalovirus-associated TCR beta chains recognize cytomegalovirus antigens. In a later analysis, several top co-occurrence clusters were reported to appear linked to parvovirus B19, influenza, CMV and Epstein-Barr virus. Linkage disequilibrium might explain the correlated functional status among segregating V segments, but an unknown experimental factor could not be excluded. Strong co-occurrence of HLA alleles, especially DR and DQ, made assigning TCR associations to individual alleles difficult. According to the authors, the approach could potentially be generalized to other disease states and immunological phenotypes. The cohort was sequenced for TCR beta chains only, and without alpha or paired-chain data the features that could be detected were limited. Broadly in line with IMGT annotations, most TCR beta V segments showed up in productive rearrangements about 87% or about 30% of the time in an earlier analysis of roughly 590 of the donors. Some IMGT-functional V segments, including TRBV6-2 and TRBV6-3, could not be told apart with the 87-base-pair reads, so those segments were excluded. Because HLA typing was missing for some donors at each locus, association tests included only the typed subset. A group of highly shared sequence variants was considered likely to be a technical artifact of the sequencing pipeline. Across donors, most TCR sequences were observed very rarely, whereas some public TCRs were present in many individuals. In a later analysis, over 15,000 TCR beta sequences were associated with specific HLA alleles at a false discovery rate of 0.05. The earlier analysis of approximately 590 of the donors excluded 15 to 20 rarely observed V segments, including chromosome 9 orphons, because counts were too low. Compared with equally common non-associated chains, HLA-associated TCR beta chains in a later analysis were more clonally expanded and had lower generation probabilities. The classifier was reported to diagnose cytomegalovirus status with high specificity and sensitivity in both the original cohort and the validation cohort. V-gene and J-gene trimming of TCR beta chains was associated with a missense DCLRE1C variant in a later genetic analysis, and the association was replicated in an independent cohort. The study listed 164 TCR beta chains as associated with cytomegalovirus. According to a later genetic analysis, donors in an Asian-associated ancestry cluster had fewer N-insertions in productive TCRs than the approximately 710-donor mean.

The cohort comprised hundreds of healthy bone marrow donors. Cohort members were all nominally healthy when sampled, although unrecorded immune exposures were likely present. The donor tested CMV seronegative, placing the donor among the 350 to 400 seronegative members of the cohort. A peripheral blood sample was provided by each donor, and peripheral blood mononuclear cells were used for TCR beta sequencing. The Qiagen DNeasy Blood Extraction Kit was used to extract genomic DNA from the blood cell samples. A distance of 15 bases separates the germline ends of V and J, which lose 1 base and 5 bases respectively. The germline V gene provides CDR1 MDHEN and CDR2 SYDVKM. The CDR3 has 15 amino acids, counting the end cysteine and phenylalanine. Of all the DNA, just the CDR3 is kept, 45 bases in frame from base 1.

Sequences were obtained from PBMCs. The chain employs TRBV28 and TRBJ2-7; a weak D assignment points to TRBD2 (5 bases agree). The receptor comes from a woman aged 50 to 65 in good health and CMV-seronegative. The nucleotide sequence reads TGTGCCAGCAGTTTATCCTCTAGCCTTGGGAACGAGCAGTACTTC. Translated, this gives CASSLSSSLGNEQYF.